Listed here are 28 T cell receptor beta chains from one sample, sequenced in a study of early T cells in non-severe SARS-CoV-2 infection. MiXCR, applied by TCRdb to the 5' RACE reads, yields one record per CDR3 protein. Here the sample spans tens of thousands of distinct CDR3 sequences, around 12% being singletons. Sample: whole blood. The receptors here all came from an adult who was a healthcare worker with PCR-confirmed SARS-CoV-2 infection or an uninfected control (not recorded which).

This clonotype was counted at least ten times. V and J are TRBV5-6 and TRBJ1-2; 8 positions match TRBD1. Germline loops: CDR1 SGHDT, CDR2 YYEEEE. This CDR3 comprises 15 residues. The J segment lost 6 bases and the V segment lost 0 bases, leaving 7 bases of the junction unmatched. The CDR3 is CASSLGAGGPDGYTF. The CDR3 nucleotides are TGTGCCAGCAGCTTGGGGGCAGGGGGCCCGGATGGCTACACCTTC.

This clonotype has ten or more counts. This chain connects TRBV10-2 to TRBJ2-3; 15 bases match TRBD2. From germline, CDR1 is WSHSY and CDR2 SAAADI. The CDR3 contains 17 residues. J gave up 0 bases and V 6 bases, and 4 bases lay outside the gene matches. The CDR3 spells CASSGTSGRTSTDTQYF. CDR3 nucleotide sequence: TGCGCCAGCAGCGGGACTAGCGGGAGGACTAGCACAGATACGCAGTATTTT.

The sample holds many counts of this clonotype. The chain combines TRBV6-2 or TRBV6-3 with TRBJ1-2, with 8 bases aligning to TRBD1. The germline gives CDR1 MNHEY, CDR2 SVGEGT. This CDR3 is 14 amino acids long. V was clipped by 2 bases and J by 3 bases; unmatched bases: 2. The CDR3 DNA sequence: TGTGCCAGCAGTTACAGGGACAGGTACTATGGCTACACCTTC. Protein product: CASSYRDRYYGYTF.

The rearrangement joins TRBV29-1 to TRBJ1-2, with a possible D match to TRBD1 (5 bases). Trimming stripped 6 bases from V and 4 bases from J, with 12 bases between. The CDR3 is 12 residues long. Germline CDR1 is SQVTM and CDR2 is ANQGSEA. CDR3 loop: CSVDPGPYGYTF. The CDR3 bases are TGCAGCGTCGATCCAGGGCCCTATGGCTACACCTTC.

Ten or more counts support this clonotype. The chain employs TRBV6-2 or TRBV6-3 and TRBJ2-7; TRBD1 is a possible D gene (5 bases). V gave up 6 bases and J gave up 1 base, with 16 bases separating them. CDR1 and CDR2 from the germline V gene are MNHEY and SVGEGT. The CDR3 runs to 15 residues. The CDR3 is CASRERQPPSYEQYF. The CDR3 DNA is TGTGCCAGCAGAGAACGACAGCCCCCTTCCTACGAGCAGTACTTC.

At least ten counts were recorded for this clonotype. This sequence joins TRBV5-1 and TRBJ2-1; possible D gene TRBD2, 5 bases. Trimming cost V 1 base and J 0 bases, with 14 bases left between them. The CDR3 has 17 residues. Germline values: CDR1 SGHRS, CDR2 YFSETQ. CDR3 coding DNA: TGCGCCAGCAGCTTGTTTCGGGGATCCGGCTCCTACAATGAGCAGTTCTTC. This encodes CASSLFRGSGSYNEQFF.

In its sample, this clonotype was seen many times. V gene TRBV15 combines with J gene TRBJ1-1, with a tentative D call TRBD1 (6 bases). The length of the CDR3 is 15 residues. V was cut by 1 base and J by 1 base, with 10 bases left in between. The V gene's germline CDR1 is LNHNV and CDR2 YYDKDF (reference sequence). The CDR3 protein is CATSRATQGNTEAFF. CDR3 sequence (DNA): TGTGCCACCAGCAGAGCCACACAGGGGAACACTGAAGCTTTCTTT.

This clonotype was counted at least ten times. V gene TRBV7-6 combines with J gene TRBJ1-5; unclear D gene. The CDR3 totals 16 residues. V was cut by 5 bases and J by 0 bases, with 14 bases left in between. Germline CDR1 SGHVS, CDR2 FNYEAQ. This CDR3 is CASSARIKASNQPQHF. CDR3 nucleotides: TGTGCCAGCAGCGCCCGCATTAAGGCTAGCAATCAGCCCCAGCATTTT.

The sample holds many counts of this clonotype. This chain connects TRBV6-2 or TRBV6-3 to TRBJ2-7; no reliable D call. There are 12 residues in the CDR3. Looked up from germline, CDR1 is MNHEY and CDR2 is SVGEGT. Deletions cut 8 bases from V and 3 bases from J, with 11 bases between. CDR3 nucleotide sequence: TGTGCCAGCTCGAGGCCCTTCTACGAGCAGTACTTC. Translation gives CASSRPFYEQYF.

This clonotype has just a few counts. The chain has TRBV7-9 and TRBJ2-1; TRBD2 aligns across 14 bases. Germline-derived CDR1 and CDR2 are SEHNR and FQNEAQ (reference sequence). J lost 7 bases, V lost 0 bases, and 2 bases had no gene match. CDR3 size: 16 residues. The CDR3 sequence is CASSLAGTSGRNEQFF. CDR3 DNA: TGTGCCAGCAGCTTAGCCGGGACTAGCGGGAGAAATGAGCAGTTCTTC. The whole variable domain, filled in from reference TRBV7-9 and TRBJ2-1, reads DTGVSQNPRHKITKRGQNVTFRCDPISEHNRLYWYRQTLGQGPEFLTYFQNEAQLEKSRLLSDRFSAERPKGSFSTLEIQRTEQGDSAMYLCASSLAGTSGRNEQFFGPGTRLTVL.

The V call is TRBV2, the J call TRBJ2-1, with 7 nucleotides matching TRBD2. V gave up 6 bases and J gave up 5 bases; unmatched junction bases: 4. In germline, CDR1 is SNHLY, CDR2 FYNNEI. This CDR3 has 13 residues. CDR3 nucleotides: TGTGCCAGCAGGGGGCTAGCGGACAATGAGCAGTTCTTC. This encodes CASRGLADNEQFF.

This clonotype has a handful of counts. The rearrangement uses TRBV9 and TRBJ2-3; possible D gene TRBD2, 6 bases. The CDR3 is 16 residues long. The V gene lost 1 base and the J gene lost 0 bases, with 12 bases spanning the gap. Germline V CDR1 and CDR2: SGDLS, YYNGEE. The CDR3 DNA follows: TGTGCCAGCAGCGTAATCTCCGGGAGTAGCACAGATACGCAGTATTTT. It specifies CASSVISGSSTDTQYF.

This clonotype was recorded at least ten times. The CDR3 sequence: CASSTTPRVYGYTF. Written as DNA, the CDR3 is TGTGCCAGCAGTACAACCCCCAGAGTCTATGGCTACACCTTC. J is TRBJ1-2 and V is TRBV28, with D unclear. Germline lookup yields CDR1 MDHEN and CDR2 SYDVKM. The V end lost 5 bases, the J end lost 4 bases, and 14 bases lay between the germline ends. The CDR3 runs 14 residues.

This clonotype was counted at least ten times. This rearrangement joins TRBV10-1 to TRBJ2-7, with TRBD1 matching 7 bases. The CDR3 is made up of 13 amino acids. Germline assignment: CDR1 WNHNN and CDR2 SYGVQD (reference sequence). Trimming cost V 6 bases and J 4 bases; bases outside gene matches: 6. The CDR3 region has the DNA TGCGCCAGCAGCCAGGGACAGTTTTACGAGCAGTACTTC. It encodes CASSQGQFYEQYF.

At least ten counts were recorded for this clonotype. The genes are TRBV7-2 and TRBJ2-2; the D gene is possibly TRBD1 (5 bases). CDR3 length: 18 amino acids. Trimming took off 5 bases at V and 1 base at J, with 20 bases between the two ends. From germline, CDR1 is SGHTA and CDR2 FQGNSA. CDR3 loop: CASSPYSWGLENTGELFF. The CDR3 DNA reads TGTGCCAGCAGCCCCTACTCTTGGGGCCTAGAGAACACCGGGGAGCTGTTTTTT.

This clonotype has at least ten counts. The genes are TRBV28 and TRBJ1-1, with D hard to call. CDR1 and CDR2 (germline): MDHEN, SYDVKM. This CDR3 has 14 residues. V was pared by 6 bases and J by 6 bases, with 17 bases between. Here the CDR3 DNA reads TGTGCCAGCAGCCCCAAGTGGGTTCGCGCTGAAGCTTTCTTT. As protein: CASSPKWVRAEAFF.

This clonotype was found many times. The chain employs TRBV11-2 and TRBJ2-5, with D unclear. Looked up from germline, CDR1 is SGHAT and CDR2 is FQNNGV. The CDR3 length is 14 residues. V was cut by 2 bases and J by 5 bases, with 12 bases left in between. CDR3 residues: CASSLRRISETQYF. CDR3 nucleotides: TGTGCCAGCAGCTTAAGACGGATATCGGAGACCCAGTACTTC. Complete variable domain (other parts from reference TRBV11-2 and TRBJ2-5): EAGVAQSPRYKIIEKRQSVAFWCNPISGHATLYWYQQILGQGPKLLIQFQNNGVVDDSQLPKDRFSAERLKGVDSTLKIQPAKLEDSAVYLCASSLRRISETQYFGPGTRLLVL.

This clonotype was seen ten or more times. This rearrangement joins TRBV12-3 or TRBV12-4 to TRBJ1-3, with D hard to call. The CDR3 covers 15 residues. V gave up 7 bases and J gave up 0 bases, with 13 bases separating them. DNA of the CDR3: TGTGCCAGCAAAGCCTCCCTAGGCTCTGGAAACACCATATATTTT. Its protein product is CASKASLGSGNTIYF.

The gene calls are TRBV29-1 and TRBJ2-7; D is unclear. Trimming removed 8 bases at V and 9 bases at J, with 26 bases between. This CDR3 region has 14 residues. From germline, CDR1 is SQVTM and CDR2 ANQGSEA. CDR3 amino acids: CSPGRAPGAFLQYF. DNA for the CDR3: TGCAGCCCGGGCCGGGCCCCGGGTGCATTCTTGCAGTACTTC.

This clonotype has a count of ten or more. V and J are TRBV19 and TRBJ1-4; weak D call: TRBD1 (5 bases). CDR3 length: 13 amino acids. The ends were cut back, 7 bases at V and 8 bases at J, with 14 bases in the middle. Germline values: CDR1 LNHDA, CDR2 SQIVND (reference sequence). The CDR3 bases are TGTGCCAGTAAGTGGCAGGGAAAAGAAAAACTGTTTTTT. This encodes CASKWQGKEKLFF.

The sample holds many counts of this clonotype. This chain uses TRBV11-2 with TRBJ2-2; 13 bases match TRBD2. CDR1 and CDR2 (germline): SGHAT, FQNNGV. The CDR3 runs 17 residues. V was clipped by 4 bases and J by 3 bases; unmatched bases: 5. The CDR3 region is CASSSGLAGVYTGELFF. The DNA for the CDR3 is TGTGCCAGCAGCTCCGGACTAGCGGGAGTGTACACCGGGGAGCTGTTTTTT. Drawing the rest from reference TRBV11-2 and TRBJ2-2, the complete variable domain is EAGVAQSPRYKIIEKRQSVAFWCNPISGHATLYWYQQILGQGPKLLIQFQNNGVVDDSQLPKDRFSAERLKGVDSTLKIQPAKLEDSAVYLCASSSGLAGVYTGELFFGEGSRLTVL.

This clonotype was seen at least ten times. The V call is TRBV2, the J call TRBJ1-3; 8 nucleotides align to TRBD1. The V gene end was trimmed by 5 bases and the J gene end by 6 bases; junction bases not matched to a gene: 15. CDR1 and CDR2 from the germline V gene are SNHLY and FYNNEI. The CDR3 is 17 residues long. The CDR3: CASSPGTGLIRENTIYF. The CDR3 DNA follows: TGTGCCAGCAGTCCCGGGACAGGCCTCATACGGGAAAACACCATATATTTT.

The table lists this clonotype with many counts. The chain uses TRBV6-5 and TRBJ1-2; D ambiguous. Germline loops: CDR1 MNHEY, CDR2 SVGAGI. V lost 8 bases, J lost 6 bases, and 7 bases lay in between. The CDR3 is 10 residues long. The CDR3 loop is CASGDDGYTF. CDR3 bases: TGTGCCAGCGGCGACGATGGCTACACCTTC.

This clonotype was counted at least ten times. The V call is TRBV20-1, the J call TRBJ2-1, with 9 nucleotides matching TRBD2. CDR3 size: 18 residues. Germline lookup yields CDR1 DFQATT and CDR2 SNEGSKA (reference sequence). Germline trimming cut 2 bases from V and 4 bases from J; bases unmatched to any gene: 15. Written as DNA, the CDR3 is TGCAGTGCTAGACCGACAGGGAATAGCGGGAGAGGTTACAATGAGCAGTTCTTC. The encoded protein is CSARPTGNSGRGYNEQFF.

This clonotype was seen many times. The V call is TRBV20-1, the J call TRBJ2-1, with TRBD2 as a possible D gene (7 bases). This CDR3 region has 14 residues. CDR1 is DFQATT and CDR2 is SNEGSKA in the germline V gene (reference sequence). Trimming cost V 2 bases and J 4 bases, with 12 bases left between them. CDR3 sequence (DNA): TGCAGTGCTAGAAGGCGGGGGCAATACAATGAGCAGTTCTTC. Protein sequence: CSARRRGQYNEQFF.

Many counts were recorded for this clonotype. The chain employs TRBV6-1 and TRBJ1-2; TRBD1 might be the D (5 bases). Trimming took 3 bases from V and 0 from J, leaving 14 bases between them. Germline lookup yields CDR1 MNHNS and CDR2 SASEGT. The CDR3 runs to 16 residues. Written as DNA, the CDR3 is TGTGCCAGCAGTGACGGGGCTCGGAACCCTAACTATGGCTACACCTTC. This encodes CASSDGARNPNYGYTF.

This clonotype was observed many times. The gene calls are TRBV28 and TRBJ1-1; D is uncertain. The ends were cut back, 6 bases at V and 3 bases at J, with 11 bases in the middle. Germline V lookup: CDR1 MDHEN, CDR2 SYDVKM. The CDR3 is 13 amino acids. CDR3 protein: CASSSESYTEAFF. Written as DNA, the CDR3 is TGTGCCAGCAGCTCCGAGTCCTACACTGAAGCTTTCTTT.

This clonotype was counted at least ten times. The rearrangement links TRBV29-1 to TRBJ1-2, with D unclear. Germline V lookup: CDR1 SQVTM, CDR2 ANQGSEA. The CDR3 spans 14 residues. V was cut by 4 bases and J by 4 bases, with 16 bases left in between. CDR3 DNA: TGCAGCGTTGTGACACACCAAGATAGCTATGGCTACACCTTC. It specifies CSVVTHQDSYGYTF.